The 12 T cell receptor beta chains listed next were all sequenced from one sample in a study of blood T cell repertoires in COVID-19. Assay: immunoSEQ multiplex PCR; the TCRdb copy retains only in-frame clones and omits some. The sample shows more than 100,000 clones, approximately 83% of them seen only once. Sequences were obtained from peripheral blood. The receptors were sampled from an elderly man with acute or convalescent COVID-19.

The chain carries TRBV28 and TRBJ1-2; the match to TRBD1 covers 8 bases. V gave up 4 bases and J gave up 8 bases; unmatched junction bases: 9. The germline V gene has CDR1 MDHEN and CDR2 SYDVKM. The CDR3 is 14 residues long. CDR3 DNA: TGTGCCAGCAGTTACCCCCGGACAGGGAACGGCTACACCTTC. This translates into CASSYPRTGNGYTF.

V and J are TRBV6-5 and TRBJ2-7; perhaps TRBD2 as D (6 bases). This CDR3 spans 14 amino acids. V lost 5 bases to trimming and J lost 0 bases, with 11 bases between them. CDR1 MNHEY and CDR2 SVGAGI come from the germline V gene. CDR3 in DNA: TGTGCCAGCAGTACCGGGGGTGACTCCTACGAGCAGTACTTC. Translating gives CASSTGGDSYEQYF.

To note about this clone: Germline is not matched at one junction end, which may reflect a read error. The genes are TRBV5-4 and TRBJ2-3, with TRBD2 matching 16 bases. The length of the CDR3 is 18 residues. CDR1 is SGHNT, CDR2 YYREEE, per germline (reference sequence). This chain's CDR3 is CASSLGLAGGLNTDTQYF. The CDR3 DNA sequence: TGTGCCAGCAGTTTGGGACTAGCGGGGGGGCTCAACACAGATACGCAGTATTTT.

This chain uses TRBV30 with TRBJ1-2; D is uncertain. Trimming took 1 base from V and 7 from J, leaving 4 bases between them. The CDR3 contains 10 residues. CDR1 and CDR2 (germline): GTSNPN, SVGIG (reference sequence). CDR3 bases: TGTGCCTGGAGTGCAGTTGGCTACACCTTC. It codes for CAWSAVGYTF. The full variable domain, with the rest looked up from reference TRBV30 and TRBJ1-2, is SQTIHQWPATLVQPVGSPLSLECTVEGTSNPNLYWYRQAAGRGLQLLFYSVGIGQISSEVPQNLSASRPQDRQFILSSKKLLLSDSGFYLCAWSAVGYTFGSGTRLTVV.

CDR3 DNA sequence: TGCGCCAGCAGCCAAGGGCGGGGGAGCTCCTACGAGCAGTACTTC. It yields the protein CASSQGRGSSYEQYF. The chain uses TRBV4-3 and TRBJ2-7; 7 positions match TRBD2. The CDR3 spans 15 residues. Germline V CDR1 and CDR2: LGHNA, YSLEER. The J segment lost 0 bases and the V segment lost 1 base, leaving 3 bases of the junction unmatched.

V usage is TRBV7-3 and J usage is TRBJ1-3, with D possibly TRBD1 on 5 matching bases. This CDR3 spans 15 amino acids. The germline V gene encodes CDR1 SGHTA and CDR2 FQGTGA. V lost 2 bases and J 2 bases, leaving 10 bases between the germline ends. The CDR3 DNA sequence: TGTGCCAGCAGCTTAGACACGGGGGCTGGAAACACCATATATTTT. It encodes CASSLDTGAGNTIYF.

The table lists this clone with a few counts. This chain uses TRBV4-1 with TRBJ1-1; 10 bases are shared with TRBD1. Germline assignment: CDR1 MGHRA and CDR2 YSYEKL. J was trimmed by 5 bases and V by 5 bases; bases with no gene match: 8. The CDR3 extends over 15 amino acids. The CDR3 sequence: CASSTWTGGRTEAFF. CDR3 bases: TGCGCCAGCAGCACCTGGACAGGGGGGAGGACTGAAGCTTTCTTT.

This chain uses TRBV7-3 with TRBJ2-7; D might be TRBD2 (6 bases). The CDR3 loop spans 15 amino acids. V was clipped by 2 bases and J by 0 bases, with 11 bases between them. Germline values: CDR1 SGHTA, CDR2 FQGTGA. The CDR3 DNA reads as TGTGCCAGCAGCTTAGATGGGGGGAGCTCCTACGAGCAGTACTTC. Amino acid sequence: CASSLDGGSSYEQYF.

This chain links TRBV5-4 with TRBJ1-3; D is uncertain. The CDR3 is made up of 17 amino acids. Germline V gene data show CDR1 as SGHNT and CDR2 as YYREEE (reference sequence). V was shortened by 4 bases and J by 1 base, with 18 bases between the two germline ends. The CDR3 here is CASSPRGGEASGNTIYF. The CDR3 bases are TGTGCCAGCAGCCCCCGGGGAGGTGAAGCTTCTGGAAACACCATATATTTT.

The V call is TRBV5-1, the J call TRBJ1-1; D perhaps matches TRBD1 (6 bases). The CDR3 has 15 amino acids. CDR1 is SGHRS and CDR2 is YFSETQ in the germline V gene. V lost 4 bases and J lost 5, with 18 bases in between. Here the CDR3 reads CASSTGNQGWTEAFF. As DNA, the CDR3 is TGCGCCAGCAGCACCGGAAACCAGGGGTGGACTGAAGCTTTCTTT.

V is TRBV5-1 and J is TRBJ1-4; 8 nucleotides line up with TRBD1. CDR3 size: 16 residues. V lost 4 bases and J lost 4; bases outside the gene matches: 9. Germline V CDR1 and CDR2: SGHRS, YFSETQ. CDR3 in DNA: TGCGCCAGCAGCCGGACAGGGCAAGGGGTTAATGAAAAACTGTTTTTT. Amino acids: CASSRTGQGVNEKLFF.

About this clone itself: The junction does not match germline at one end; this may be a read error. The chain couples TRBV28 to TRBJ1-2, with TRBD1 matching 8 bases. Per germline, CDR1 MDHEN and CDR2 SYDVKM. This CDR3 has 12 residues. The CDR3 loop is CASSLPQRDRNF. CDR3 coding DNA: TGTGCCAGCAGTTTACCCCAAAGGGACAGGAACTTC.